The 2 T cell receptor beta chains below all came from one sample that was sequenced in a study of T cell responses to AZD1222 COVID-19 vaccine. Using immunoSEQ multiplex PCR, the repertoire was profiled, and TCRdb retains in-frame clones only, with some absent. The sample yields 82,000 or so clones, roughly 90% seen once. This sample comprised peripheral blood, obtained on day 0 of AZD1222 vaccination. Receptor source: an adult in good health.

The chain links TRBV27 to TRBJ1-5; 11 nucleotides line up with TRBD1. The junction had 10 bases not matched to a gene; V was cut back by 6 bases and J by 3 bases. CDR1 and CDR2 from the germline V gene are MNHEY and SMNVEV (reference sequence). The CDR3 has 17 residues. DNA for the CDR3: TGTGCCAGCAGGGGGGACAGGGGGAATAGGGTCAATCAGCCCCAGCATTTT. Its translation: CASRGDRGNRVNQPQHF.

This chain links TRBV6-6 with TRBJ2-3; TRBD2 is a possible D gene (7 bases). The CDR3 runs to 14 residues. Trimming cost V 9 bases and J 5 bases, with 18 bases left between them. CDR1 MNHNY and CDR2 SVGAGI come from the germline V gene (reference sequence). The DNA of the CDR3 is TGTGCCAGTACTGAGGGGGGGGCCTTAGATACGCAGTATTTT. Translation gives CASTEGGALDTQYF.